A single sample gave rise to the 9 T cell receptor beta chains below, sequenced in a study of T cell responses to AZD1222 COVID-19 vaccine. Some clones are missing from TCRdb's copy, which holds only in-frame ones; the method was immunoSEQ multiplex PCR. Of about 94,000 clones listed, roughly 90% are singletons. The sample was peripheral blood, taken 28 days after the second AZD1222 dose. Receptors were obtained from an adult who received the AZD1222 COVID-19 vaccine.

This clone appeared a few times. The rearrangement uses TRBV27 and TRBJ2-1; D not certain. Germline CDR1 is MNHEY and CDR2 is SMNVEV (reference sequence). Between the trimmed V and J ends, which lost 0 bases and 3 bases, there was a span of 3 bases. CDR3 length equals 13 residues. Here the CDR3 reads CASSLSDYNEQFF. CDR3 coding DNA: TGTGCCAGCAGTTTATCCGACTACAATGAGCAGTTCTTC.

V gene TRBV28 combines with J gene TRBJ2-7; tentative D call: TRBD2 (5 bases). The CDR3 consists of 15 residues. Germline V lookup: CDR1 MDHEN, CDR2 SYDVKM. The V end was cut by 6 bases, the J end by 5 bases, with 20 bases between. CDR3 loop: CASRSVAGRMNEQYF. The CDR3 DNA reads as TGTGCCAGCAGGTCAGTCGCGGGTAGAATGAACGAGCAGTACTTC.

The J gene is TRBJ1-6, the V gene TRBV11-2; 10 bases agree with TRBD1. The trim removed 2 bases at V and 7 bases at J, leaving 2 bases unmatched. There are 15 residues in the CDR3. Germline CDR1 SGHAT, CDR2 FQNNGV. The CDR3 nucleotides read TGTGCCAGCAGCTTACTGGACAGGGGGAATTCACCCCTCCACTTT. Translating gives CASSLLDRGNSPLHF.

The chain carries TRBV7-3 and TRBJ2-5, with a weak D call TRBD2 (6 bases). The CDR3 covers 15 residues. From germline, CDR1 is SGHTA and CDR2 FQGTGA. V dropped 2 bases and J dropped 0 bases, with 10 bases sitting between them. CDR3 in amino acids: CASSLGGTDQETQYF. DNA of the CDR3: TGTGCCAGCAGCTTAGGGGGGACGGACCAAGAGACCCAGTACTTC.

This chain links TRBV20-1 with TRBJ2-1; D gene unclear. This CDR3 is built from 15 residues. V was pared by 3 bases and J by 0 bases, with 12 bases between. Germline CDR1 is DFQATT and CDR2 is SNEGSKA (reference sequence). DNA for the CDR3: TGCAGTGCTAGTGCGGCCGCCTTCTCCTACAATGAGCAGTTCTTC. It yields the protein CSASAAAFSYNEQFF.

The V gene is TRBV30, the J gene TRBJ1-4; the D gene is possibly TRBD1 (6 bases). This CDR3 has 14 residues. The germline CDR1 and CDR2 sequences are GTSNPN and SVGIG (reference sequence). Trimming removed 1 base at V and 4 bases at J, with 10 bases between. CDR3 coding DNA: TGTGCCTGGAGTGACAGGGCCGTTAATGAAAAACTGTTTTTT. Its protein product is CAWSDRAVNEKLFF.

The V and J genes are TRBV16 and TRBJ1-5; TRBD1 is a possible D gene (5 bases). The germline CDR1 and CDR2 sequences are KGHSY and FQNENV. Trimming removed 4 bases from V and 9 bases from J, with 16 bases in between. CDR3 length equals 14 residues. This CDR3 reads CASSPGQSVRPQHF. The DNA of the CDR3 is TGTGCCAGCAGCCCGGGGCAGTCAGTTCGGCCCCAGCATTTT.

V gene TRBV9 combines with J gene TRBJ2-7, with 10 nucleotides matching TRBD2. Germline loops: CDR1 SGDLS, CDR2 YYNGEE. The CDR3 totals 16 residues. Losses at the gene ends were 0 bases for V and 6 bases for J; bases not matched to a gene: 9. CDR3 in DNA: TGTGCCAGCAGCGTAGGCCCACTAGCGGGAAGCTTCGAGCAGTACTTC. It yields the protein CASSVGPLAGSFEQYF. Combining the CDR3 with reference TRBV9 and TRBJ2-7 gives the whole variable domain DSGVTQTPKHLITATGQRVTLRCSPRSGDLSVYWYQQSLDQGLQFLIQYYNGEERAKGNILERFSAQQFPDLHSELNLSSLELGDSALYFCASSVGPLAGSFEQYFGPGTRLTVT.

V and J are TRBV6-4 and TRBJ2-7; TRBD2 aligns across 11 bases. Looked up from germline, CDR1 is MRHNA and CDR2 is SNTAGT. The V segment lost 6 bases and the J segment 2 bases; nucleotides outside the gene matches: 6. The CDR3 is 15 amino acids. The CDR3 DNA reads as TGTGCCAGCAGCGCACTAGCGGGAGAACCCTACGAGCAGTACTTC. Protein sequence: CASSALAGEPYEQYF.